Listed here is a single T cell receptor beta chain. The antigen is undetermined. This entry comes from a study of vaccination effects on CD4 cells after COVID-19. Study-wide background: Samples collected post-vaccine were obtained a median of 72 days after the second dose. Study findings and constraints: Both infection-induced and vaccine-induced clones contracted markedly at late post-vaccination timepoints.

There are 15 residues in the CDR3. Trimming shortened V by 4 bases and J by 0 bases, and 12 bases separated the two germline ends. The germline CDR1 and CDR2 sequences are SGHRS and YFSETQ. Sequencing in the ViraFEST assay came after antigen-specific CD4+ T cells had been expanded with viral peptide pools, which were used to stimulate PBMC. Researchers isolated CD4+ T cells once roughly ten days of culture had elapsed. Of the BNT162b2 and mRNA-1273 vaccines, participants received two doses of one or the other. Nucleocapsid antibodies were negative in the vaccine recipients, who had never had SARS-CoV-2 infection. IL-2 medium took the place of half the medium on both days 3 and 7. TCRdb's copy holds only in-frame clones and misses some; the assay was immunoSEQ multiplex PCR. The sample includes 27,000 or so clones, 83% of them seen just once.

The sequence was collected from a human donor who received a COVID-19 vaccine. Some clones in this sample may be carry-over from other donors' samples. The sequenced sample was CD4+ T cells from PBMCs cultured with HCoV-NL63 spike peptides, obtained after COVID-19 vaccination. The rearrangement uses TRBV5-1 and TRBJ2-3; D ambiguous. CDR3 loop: CASSPVTESTDTQYF. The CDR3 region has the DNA TGCGCCAGCAGCCCGGTGACTGAGAGCACAGATACGCAGTATTTT.